The subject of this entry is one T cell receptor beta chain. This specimen belongs to a study of control samples from healthy donors and cancer patients. Generated by immunoSEQ multiplex PCR, the TCRdb table keeps only in-frame clones and is missing some. This repertoire shows more than 140,000 clones, roughly 89% found once; its top ten account for approximately 7%. V lost 4 bases to trimming and J lost 0 bases, with 11 bases between them. Germline V gene lookup returns CDR1 SGHKS and CDR2 YYEKEE (reference sequence). The length of the CDR3 is 15 residues. The sequence was obtained from a man younger than 35 in good health. The rearrangement links TRBV5-5 to TRBJ1-3; no firm D call. The sequencing sample was made of blood. The CDR3 loop reads CASSPRLDSGNTIYF. The CDR3 DNA reads TGTGCCAGCAGCCCCCGACTGGACTCTGGAAACACCATATATTTT.